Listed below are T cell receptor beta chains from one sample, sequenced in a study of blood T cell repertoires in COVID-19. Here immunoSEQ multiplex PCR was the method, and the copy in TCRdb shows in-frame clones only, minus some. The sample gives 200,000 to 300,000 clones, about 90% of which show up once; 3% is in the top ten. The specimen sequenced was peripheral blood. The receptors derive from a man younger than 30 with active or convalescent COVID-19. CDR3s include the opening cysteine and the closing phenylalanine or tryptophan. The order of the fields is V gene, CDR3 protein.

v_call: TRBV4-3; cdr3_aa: CASSPGTGGNYGYTF
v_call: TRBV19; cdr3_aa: CASSIVPPKVFGEEKLFF
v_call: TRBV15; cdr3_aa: CATSSRVAEAFF
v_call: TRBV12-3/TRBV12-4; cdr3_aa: CAGAGNPDTQYF
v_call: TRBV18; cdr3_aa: CASSPQTGETEGYTF
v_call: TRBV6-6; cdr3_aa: CASSYSRDRVQPQHF
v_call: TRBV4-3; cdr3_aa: CASSQERLALLNTGELFF
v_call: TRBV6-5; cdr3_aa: CAAVGTGPYEQYF
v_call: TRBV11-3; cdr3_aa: CASSLLSNSPLHF
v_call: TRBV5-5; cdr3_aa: CASSFGGGGGSNQPQHF
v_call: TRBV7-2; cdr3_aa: CASSTDRGLRGYTF
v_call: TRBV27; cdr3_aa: CASSFQTFQGGQYF
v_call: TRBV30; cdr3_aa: CAWSAQGAGNTIYF
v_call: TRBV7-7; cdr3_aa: CAGLSGTGYGGNQPQHF
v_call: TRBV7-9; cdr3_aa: CASSLGTGAHNEQFF
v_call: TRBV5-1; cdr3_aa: CASSHSDRGNTEAFF
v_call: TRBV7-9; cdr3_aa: CASSLDSSYEQYF
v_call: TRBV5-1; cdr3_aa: CASSLQFSNTEAFF
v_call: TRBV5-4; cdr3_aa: CASSSVPFNTEAFF
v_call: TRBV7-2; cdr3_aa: CASSLVGSSGRARDTQYF
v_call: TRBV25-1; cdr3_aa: CASSEAGVGVDTQYF
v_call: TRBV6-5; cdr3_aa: CASGARIGAFF
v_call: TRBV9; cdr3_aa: CASSVFIWPDNNSPLHF
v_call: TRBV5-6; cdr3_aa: CASSFGRGSYEQYF
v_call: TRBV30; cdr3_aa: CAWSFDRTYSNQPQHF
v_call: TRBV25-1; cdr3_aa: CATGKSTDTQYF
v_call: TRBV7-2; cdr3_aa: CASSLEVGGAYEQYF
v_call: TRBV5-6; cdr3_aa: CASSFLSEQYF
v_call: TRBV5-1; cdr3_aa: CASSLGPLAGDLYEQYF
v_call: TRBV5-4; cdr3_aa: CASSLEFDRPYGYTF
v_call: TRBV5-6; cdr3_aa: CASSQGRTEAFF
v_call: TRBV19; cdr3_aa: CASSMSGADTQYF
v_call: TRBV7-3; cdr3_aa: CASSLIPLRQGVNEKLFF
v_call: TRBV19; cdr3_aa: CASSMGGTNEKLFF
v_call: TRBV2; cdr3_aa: CASRLQGVSNQPQHF
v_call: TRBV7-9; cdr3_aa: CASSQGLAGDIYEQYF
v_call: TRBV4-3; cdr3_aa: CASSHTTGVTEAFF
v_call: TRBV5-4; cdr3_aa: CASSIGGRGGSDTQYF
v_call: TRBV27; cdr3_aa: CASSSIPPDRVDQPQHF
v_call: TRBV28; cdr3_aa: CASTHFGDTDQPQHF
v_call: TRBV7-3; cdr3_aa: CASSLRGRGSPLHF
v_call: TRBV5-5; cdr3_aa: CASSLGSPGQGNTIYF
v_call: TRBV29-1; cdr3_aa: CSVTRGATNEKLFF
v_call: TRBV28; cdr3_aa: CASSPVTRYTEAFF
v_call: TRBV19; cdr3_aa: CASSPRTTSTDTQYF
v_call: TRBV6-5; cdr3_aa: CASSLGLQQFF
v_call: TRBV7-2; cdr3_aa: CASSGPSGGVVNSPLHF
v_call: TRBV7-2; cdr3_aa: CASSSPADRVKQFF
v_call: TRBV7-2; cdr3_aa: CASRPPGLAGGNEKLFF
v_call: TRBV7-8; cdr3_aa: CASSLGTQSNQPQHF
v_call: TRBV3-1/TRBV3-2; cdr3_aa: CASSQTPNTEAFF
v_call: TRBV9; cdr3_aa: CASSFNHEREFTDTQYF
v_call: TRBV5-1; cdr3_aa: CASSLEAGAEAFF
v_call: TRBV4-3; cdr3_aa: CASSQDPPVSGVTDTQYF
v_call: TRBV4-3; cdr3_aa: CASTNTGDSTDTQYF
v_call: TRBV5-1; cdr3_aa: CASSKGGIDSSGNTIYF
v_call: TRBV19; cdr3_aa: CASSTGALNQTF
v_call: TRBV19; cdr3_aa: CASRTGTSGGYNEQFF
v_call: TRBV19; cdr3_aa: CASNRDEKLFF
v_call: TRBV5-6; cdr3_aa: CASSFGGEGSPLHF